These T cell receptor beta chains were read from a single sample in a study of cytotoxic CD8 clonotypes in ibrutinib-treated CLL. Assay used: immunoSEQ multiplex PCR; TCRdb lists only in-frame clones, some missing. The profile covers some 17,000 clones, with 80% to 85% appearing a single time and around 15% taken by the ten largest. The sequences come from PBMCs, collected before ibrutinib treatment. The receptors come from a human donor with chronic lymphocytic leukemia. Each CDR3 is given with its conserved first and last residue. The order of the fields is V gene, J gene, CDR3 protein.

>TRBV7-9|TRBJ1-5
CASSLKDTPQHF
>TRBV28|TRBJ1-3
CASSLGTGRGNTIYF
>TRBV27|TRBJ2-1
CASSLSDPNYNEQFF
>TRBV7-2|TRBJ2-7
CASSDIGQFYEQYF
>TRBV5-1|TRBJ2-1
CASTIAGEEDEQFF
>TRBV27|TRBJ2-7
CASSQLRDRGPEQYF
>TRBV27|TRBJ2-3
CASSSTIRFDTQYF
>TRBV6-6|TRBJ2-7
CASRGGNTYEQYF
>TRBV11-2|TRBJ1-3
CASSPSWSNTIYF
>TRBV5-1|TRBJ2-7
CASSAGTATYEQYF
>TRBV6-5|TRBJ2-7
CASSTRTGRHEQYF
>TRBV7-3|TRBJ2-1
CASSRNGGQGGNEQFF
>TRBV5-4|TRBJ2-5
CASSPDWQETQYF
>TRBV7-3|TRBJ2-1
CASSSSLGRNEQFF
>TRBV7-8|-
CASSLGRVNYEQYF
>TRBV11-2|TRBJ2-5
CASSSGGAGGQETQYF
>TRBV5-8|TRBJ2-7
CASSYSYEQYF
>TRBV30|TRBJ1-4
CAWGAGQEARKLFF
>TRBV27|TRBJ2-2
CASSLRLGTGELFF
>TRBV19|TRBJ1-1
CASSIIPGGRRMNTEAFF
>TRBV19|TRBJ2-1
CASTPILWGDEYNEQFF
>TRBV11-3|TRBJ2-3
CASSLGGSTDTQYF
>TRBV11-1|TRBJ2-4
CASSLGGTGKNIQYF
>TRBV19|TRBJ1-5
CASSNTGGNQPQHF
>TRBV29-1|TRBJ2-3
CSVLTSGRATDTQYF
>TRBV11-2|TRBJ2-5
CASSTSYRTETQYF
>TRBV2|TRBJ1-1
CASSRQGGRFEAFF
>TRBV28|TRBJ2-2
CASSSPSWSELFF
>TRBV7-9|TRBJ2-7
CASSPGGGWGEQYF
>TRBV6-1|TRBJ2-5
CASSEMGQVQETQYF
>TRBV2|TRBJ2-7
CASSGSSLVQYF
>TRBV5-5|TRBJ2-7
CASSTQSLRVYEQYF
>TRBV14|TRBJ2-3
CASSQDGGGRDTQYF
>TRBV15|TRBJ2-3
CATSRGTSGYTQYF
>TRBV19|TRBJ1-1
CASSLGLGEAFF
>TRBV23-1|TRBJ2-7
CASNNSPRGAGPNPGEQYF
>TRBV28|TRBJ1-2
CATGEPSYRYTF
>TRBV7-8|TRBJ1-4
CASSPSDEEKLFF
>TRBV18|TRBJ2-1
CASSPTAGQGSYNEQFF
>TRBV30|TRBJ1-2
CAWNTGYGYTF
>TRBV11-2|TRBJ2-3
CASSLGLGRDTQYF
>TRBV11-3|TRBJ2-3
CASTPGGGATQYF
>TRBV27|TRBJ1-1
CASSPRPGNTEAFF
>TRBV6-5|TRBJ2-5
CASNLEADQETQYF
>TRBV20-1|TRBJ1-1
CSLRGGAFF
>TRBV29-1|TRBJ1-2
CSAKQGSDYGYTF
>TRBV2|TRBJ2-5
CASSNSRGPLVQETQYF
>TRBV6-5|TRBJ1-5
CASSPNRGNQPQHF
>TRBV28|TRBJ2-4
CASSELAGTGNIQYF
>TRBV29-1|TRBJ2-1
CSVARATSGSGNEQFF
>TRBV19|TRBJ1-1
CASSLDRVYGNTEAFF
>TRBV5-1|TRBJ1-2
CASSLEPGINYGYTF
>TRBV28|TRBJ2-7
CASSYRRSYRYEQYF
>TRBV7-6|TRBJ1-3
CASSPSPSGGGSGNTIYF
>TRBV2|TRBJ2-7
CASIGLAGAKGGYEQYF